The clone carrying this T cell receptor (beta chain) was seen just once. Method: immunoSEQ multiplex PCR; TCRdb's copy keeps in-frame clones and lacks some. This sample has nearly 250,000 clones, with around 86% found just once. This record comes from a study of blood T cell repertoires in COVID-19. About the study: From the United States, Italy and Spain came samples of acute and convalescent COVID-19. Sources were T cells, B-cell-depleted T cells, or PBMCs; the material itself was cDNA or gDNA.

Germline V CDR1 and CDR2: SGHNT, YENEEA. V gave up 1 base and J gave up 7 bases, with 19 bases separating them. The CDR3 extends over 16 amino acids. The specimen sequenced was peripheral blood. This chain connects TRBV11-3 to TRBJ2-5; possible D gene TRBD2, 5 bases. This clonotype was obtained from a woman in her fifties or sixties who had recovered from COVID-19. The CDR3 here is CASSLGPQRSPGTQYF. The CDR3 bases are TGTGCCAGCAGCTTAGGACCCCAGCGGTCGCCGGGGACCCAGTACTTC.